A single sample gave rise to the 30 T cell receptor beta chains below, sequenced in a study of blood T cell repertoires in COVID-19. Some clones are missing from TCRdb's copy, which holds only in-frame ones; the method was immunoSEQ multiplex PCR. The data show 70,000 to 90,000 clones, roughly 82% seen once. Sequencing used peripheral blood. Receptor source: a man between 45 and 60 years old with active COVID-19.

A few counts support this clone. V usage is TRBV7-9 and J usage is TRBJ1-2; 9 positions agree with TRBD1. Germline CDR1 reads SEHNR; CDR2 reads FQNEAQ (reference sequence). This CDR3 comprises 15 residues. The V gene end was trimmed by 5 bases and the J gene end by 1 base; junction bases not matched to a gene: 5. The CDR3 here is CASSHSTGGNYGYTF. The CDR3 DNA sequence: TGTGCCAGCAGCCACTCGACAGGGGGTAACTATGGCTACACCTTC.

The V gene is TRBV6-5, the J gene TRBJ2-7; 9 positions agree with TRBD1. Germline CDR1 reads MNHEY; CDR2 reads SVGAGI. V lost 8 bases to trimming and J lost 2 bases; unmatched junction nucleotides: 10. The CDR3 totals 15 residues. The CDR3 loop reads CASRRETGGTYEQYF. The CDR3 DNA sequence: TGTGCCAGCCGACGGGAGACAGGGGGAACCTACGAGCAGTACTTC.

The V gene is TRBV9, the J gene TRBJ2-5; D is undetermined. Germline loops: CDR1 SGDLS, CDR2 YYNGEE. The CDR3 runs 14 residues. V was shortened by 4 bases and J by 5 bases, with 15 bases between the two germline ends. The CDR3 protein is CASSFRHVGETQYF. CDR3 in DNA: TGTGCCAGCAGCTTTCGGCACGTCGGGGAGACCCAGTACTTC.

The chain couples TRBV24-1 to TRBJ2-1, with 9 nucleotides matching TRBD1. The length of the CDR3 is 14 residues. V dropped 6 bases and J dropped 8; count of bases not matched to a gene: 7. Per germline, CDR1 KGHDR and CDR2 SFDVKD. CDR3 in DNA: TGTGCCACCAGTCCGGGACAGGGATTTTATGAGCAGTTCTTC. It translates to CATSPGQGFYEQFF.

V gene TRBV18 combines with J gene TRBJ2-7, with 8 nucleotides matching TRBD2. Germline V lookup: CDR1 KGHSH, CDR2 LQKENI. The CDR3 loop spans 14 amino acids. Germline trimming cut 2 bases from V and 7 bases from J; bases unmatched to any gene: 7. CDR3 region: CASSPRSGGYEQYF. DNA for the CDR3: TGTGCCAGCTCACCAAGAAGCGGGGGCTATGAGCAGTACTTC.

The chain is built from TRBV4-3 and TRBJ1-1, with 9 bases fitting TRBD1. Per germline, CDR1 LGHNA and CDR2 YSLEER. V trimming: 4 bases; J trimming: 6 bases; junction bases outside the gene matches: 3. This CDR3 region has 13 residues. The CDR3: CASSPRQGAEAFF. The DNA for the CDR3 is TGCGCCAGCAGCCCCCGACAGGGGGCTGAAGCTTTCTTT.

This chain links TRBV12-3 or TRBV12-4 with TRBJ1-6; the D is unclear. Trimming left V 7 bases short and J 5 bases short, with 6 bases between. The CDR3 is made up of 12 amino acids. The CDR3 DNA is TGTGCCAGCACCTTTAATAATTCACCCCTCCACTTT. This gives the protein CASTFNNSPLHF.

CDR3 loop: CASSLIRRASGNTIYF. CDR3 in DNA: TGTGCCAGCAGTTTAATTCGGCGGGCCTCTGGAAACACCATATATTTT. The chain couples TRBV28 to TRBJ1-3; D is unresolved. V was clipped by 2 bases and J by 0 bases, with 11 bases between them. CDR1 and CDR2 from the germline V gene are MDHEN and SYDVKM. This CDR3 has 16 amino acids.

This chain's CDR3 is CASSLVNMGAGTEAFF. The CDR3 nucleotides read TGTGCCAGCAGCTTAGTAAACATGGGGGCGGGCACTGAAGCTTTCTTT. This rearrangement joins TRBV7-6 to TRBJ1-1, with D possibly matching TRBD1 (6 bases). V was trimmed by 1 base and J by 4 bases, leaving 16 bases between them. The CDR3 has 16 amino acids. The germline gives CDR1 SGHVS, CDR2 FNYEAQ. The full variable domain, completed using reference TRBV7-6 and TRBJ1-1, is GAGVSQSPRYKVTKRGQDVALRCDPISGHVSLYWYRQALGQGPEFLTYFNYEAQQDKSGLPNDRFSAERPEGSISTLTIQRTEQRDSAMYRCASSLVNMGAGTEAFFGQGTRLTVV.

The rearrangement joins TRBV19 to TRBJ1-3; a possible D gene is TRBD1 (5 bases). Germline V gives CDR1 LNHDA, CDR2 SQIVND (reference sequence). V dropped 3 bases and J dropped 2 bases, with 17 bases sitting between them. This CDR3 is 17 amino acids long. The CDR3 reads CASSMIPRESTGNTIYF. As DNA, the CDR3 is TGTGCCAGTAGTATGATCCCCAGGGAATCGACTGGAAACACCATATATTTT.

This sequence joins TRBV7-8 and TRBJ2-7; maybe TRBD2 (5 bases). Trimming cost V 4 bases and J 2 bases, with 12 bases left between them. This CDR3 has 14 amino acids. Germline V gives CDR1 SGHVS, CDR2 FQNEAQ. The CDR3 nucleotides are TGTGCCAGCAGCTCCACCGGGAAACCCTACGAGCAGTACTTC. It codes for CASSSTGKPYEQYF.

The chain employs TRBV6-2 or TRBV6-3 and TRBJ1-2, with TRBD1 matching 7 bases. The V gene end was trimmed by 4 bases and the J gene end by 5 bases; junction bases not matched to a gene: 4. Germline CDR1 MNHEY, CDR2 SVGEGT. The CDR3 extends over 13 amino acids. This chain's CDR3 is CASSSDREYGYTF. DNA of the CDR3: TGTGCCAGCAGTTCCGACAGGGAATATGGCTACACCTTC.

The chain uses TRBV10-3 and TRBJ1-2; D possibly corresponds to TRBD1 (5 bases). Per the germline V gene, CDR1 is ENHRY and CDR2 is SYGVKD. This CDR3 spans 13 amino acids. The V end was cut by 7 bases, the J end by 1 base, with 10 bases between. The CDR3 DNA follows: TGTGCCATCACCGAACAGGTTAACTATGGCTACACCTTC. Amino acids: CAITEQVNYGYTF.

At least ten counts were recorded for this clone. The rearrangement joins TRBV13 to TRBJ2-3, with a weak D call TRBD1 (6 bases). The CDR3 has 20 residues. Germline CDR1 and CDR2: PRHDT and FYEKMQ (reference sequence). Deletions cut 0 bases from V and 0 bases from J, with 22 bases between. The CDR3 DNA reads as TGTGCCAGCAGCTTAGGATCTCGGTATTTAGGGACACGAAGCACAGATACGCAGTATTTT. Translated, it gives CASSLGSRYLGTRSTDTQYF.

V usage is TRBV5-1 and J usage is TRBJ2-7; possibly TRBD2 for D (6 bases). CDR1 is SGHRS and CDR2 is YFSETQ in the germline V gene. CDR3 length: 12 residues. The V end was cut by 4 bases, the J end by 4 bases, with 9 bases between. The CDR3: CASSQEGYEQYF. The CDR3 coding sequence is TGCGCCAGCAGCCAGGAGGGGTACGAGCAGTACTTC.

This chain joins TRBV30 and TRBJ1-5, with 9 bases lining up with TRBD1. The germline gives CDR1 GTSNPN, CDR2 SVGIG (reference sequence). The length of the CDR3 is 16 residues. Trimming at V came to 3 bases and at J to 3 bases, leaving 9 bases not matched to a gene. The CDR3 region is CAWRRPGQGLNQPQHF. In DNA form, the CDR3 reads TGTGCCTGGAGGAGACCGGGACAGGGCCTCAATCAGCCCCAGCATTTT. The full variable domain, completed using reference TRBV30 and TRBJ1-5, is SQTIHQWPATLVQPVGSPLSLECTVEGTSNPNLYWYRQAAGRGLQLLFYSVGIGQISSEVPQNLSASRPQDRQFILSSKKLLLSDSGFYLCAWRRPGQGLNQPQHFGDGTRLSIL.

The chain uses TRBV29-1 and TRBJ1-5, with D possibly being TRBD1 (5 bases). The V and J ends lost 4 bases and 4 bases respectively, with 11 bases between them. Germline CDR1 SQVTM, CDR2 ANQGSEA. This CDR3 is built from 13 residues. CDR3 amino acids: CSVAQALNQPQHF. The DNA for the CDR3 is TGCAGCGTTGCACAGGCCTTAAATCAGCCCCAGCATTTT. Full variable domain (outside the CDR3, taken from reference TRBV29-1 and TRBJ1-5): SAVISQKPSRDICQRGTSLTIQCQVDSQVTMMFWYRQQPGQSLTLIATANQGSEATYESGFVIDKFPISRPNLTFSTLTVSNMSPEDSSIYLCSVAQALNQPQHFGDGTRLSIL.

The J gene is TRBJ2-2, the V gene TRBV6-5, with D unclear. The CDR3 is 13 amino acids. Germline V gene data show CDR1 as MNHEY and CDR2 as SVGAGI. The ends were cut back, 4 bases at V and 4 bases at J, with 7 bases in the middle. The CDR3 coding sequence is TGTGCCAGCAGTTTCCTCAGCACCGGGGAGCTGTTTTTT. Its translation: CASSFLSTGELFF.

The CDR3 is CAWSVTGIWAFF. The CDR3 nucleotides are TGTGCCTGGAGTGTCACAGGGATTTGGGCTTTCTTT. J is TRBJ1-1 and V is TRBV30; TRBD1 might be the D (6 bases). V lost 0 bases, J lost 11 bases, and 13 bases lay in between. The germline V gene has CDR1 GTSNPN and CDR2 SVGIG (reference sequence). The CDR3 runs to 12 residues.

The genes are TRBV19 and TRBJ2-4; 9 positions agree with TRBD2. Trimming took 8 bases from V and 8 from J; bases not matched to a gene: 10. Germline-derived CDR1 and CDR2 are LNHDA and SQIVND (reference sequence). The CDR3 covers 14 residues. Here the CDR3 DNA reads TGTGCCAGTGCGCGGGGGGGGCCGCAGGACATTCAGTACTTC. This codes for CASARGGPQDIQYF. The full variable domain, in which reference TRBV19 and TRBJ2-4 provide the parts outside the CDR3, is DGGITQSPKYLFRKEGQNVTLSCEQNLNHDAMYWYRQDPGQGLRLIYYSQIVNDFQKGDIAEGYSVSREKKESFPLTVTSAQKNPTAFYLCASARGGPQDIQYFGAGTRLSVL.

The rearrangement uses TRBV29-1 and TRBJ1-1; D is ambiguous. V was cut by 0 bases and J by 6 bases, with 17 bases left in between. Germline V gives CDR1 SQVTM, CDR2 ANQGSEA. CDR3 size: 15 residues. The CDR3 sequence: CSVEEGKEADPEAFF. The CDR3 DNA reads as TGCAGCGTTGAAGAGGGGAAGGAAGCGGACCCTGAAGCTTTCTTT.

The V call is TRBV5-4, the J call TRBJ1-1; maybe TRBD1 (5 bases). Germline values: CDR1 SGHNT, CDR2 YYREEE (reference sequence). The germline V and J ends were trimmed by 4 bases and 5 bases, with 18 bases remaining between them. The CDR3 totals 15 residues. The CDR3 spells CASSAVKGSATEAFF. CDR3 in DNA: TGTGCCAGCAGCGCCGTAAAGGGGTCTGCGACTGAAGCTTTCTTT.

In this sample, this clone turned up a few times. V gene TRBV12-3 or TRBV12-4 combines with J gene TRBJ1-2, with 8 bases matching TRBD1. CDR3 length: 12 amino acids. J lost 10 bases, V lost 5 bases, and 6 bases had no gene match. CDR3 DNA sequence: TGTGCCAGCAGTACTCGGGACAGGCCCTACACCTTC. Protein sequence: CASSTRDRPYTF.

The chain uses TRBV6-5 and TRBJ1-2, with D perhaps TRBD1 (5 bases). Germline CDR1 is MNHEY and CDR2 is SVGAGI. The CDR3 is 12 amino acids. The CDR3 region is CVARQTNYGYTF. CDR3 DNA sequence: TGTGTCGCCCGACAGACTAACTATGGCTACACCTTC.

This clone was observed a single time. The chain links TRBV6-4 to TRBJ2-1; 14 bases align to TRBD2. This CDR3 comprises 17 residues. The V and J ends lost 6 bases and 7 bases, in that order; junction bases with no gene match: 11. CDR1 and CDR2 from the germline V gene are MRHNA and SNTAGT. DNA for the CDR3: TGTGCCAGCAGCGTCGGACTAGCGGGGGGCCTAGGGAATGAGCAGTTCTTC. This translates into CASSVGLAGGLGNEQFF.

This chain uses TRBV29-1 with TRBJ1-1, with D possibly being TRBD1 (5 bases). This CDR3 comprises 17 residues. Germline V gene sequence: CDR1 SQVTM, CDR2 ANQGSEA. The V end was cut by 4 bases, the J end by 0 bases, with 21 bases between. CDR3 DNA: TGCAGCGTTGGTGACAGCCTGCCCTTCTACATGAACACTGAAGCTTTCTTT. Its protein is CSVGDSLPFYMNTEAFF. The entire variable domain, with the rest obtained from reference TRBV29-1 and TRBJ1-1, is as follows: SAVISQKPSRDICQRGTSLTIQCQVDSQVTMMFWYRQQPGQSLTLIATANQGSEATYESGFVIDKFPISRPNLTFSTLTVSNMSPEDSSIYLCSVGDSLPFYMNTEAFFGQGTRLTVV.

The J gene is TRBJ1-1, the V gene TRBV10-3; D possibly corresponds to TRBD1 (5 bases). Germline loops: CDR1 ENHRY, CDR2 SYGVKD. The CDR3 length is 15 residues. Trimming left V 2 bases short and J 6 bases short, with 16 bases between. This CDR3 is CAISEPTRGGAEAFF. CDR3 nucleotide sequence: TGTGCCATCAGTGAGCCCACCCGGGGGGGGGCTGAAGCTTTCTTT.

The J gene is TRBJ2-1, the V gene TRBV7-9; TRBD2 matches at 11 bases. Trimming removed 10 bases from V and 8 bases from J; junction bases left unmatched: 10. Germline CDR1 reads SEHNR; CDR2 reads FQNEAQ (reference sequence). The CDR3 consists of 14 residues. The CDR3 nucleotides are TGTGCCACCGAACTAGCGGGAGTCGGGGATGAGCAGTTCTTC. This gives the protein CATELAGVGDEQFF.

This clone appeared once. The rearrangement links TRBV6-5 to TRBJ1-5; no clear D. The germline V gene encodes CDR1 MNHEY and CDR2 SVGAGI. V dropped 6 bases and J dropped 2 bases, with 11 bases sitting between them. The CDR3 runs to 14 residues. The CDR3 coding sequence is TGTGCCAGCAGAGACTTGTGGGGCAATCAGCCCCAGCATTTT. Translation: CASRDLWGNQPQHF.

The chain couples TRBV30 to TRBJ2-7; D gene ambiguous. Germline V gives CDR1 GTSNPN, CDR2 SVGIG (reference sequence). This CDR3 has 13 residues. The V end was cut by 1 base, the J end by 3 bases, with 10 bases between. The CDR3: CAWSGQVGYEQYF. The CDR3 DNA sequence: TGTGCCTGGAGTGGCCAGGTGGGCTACGAGCAGTACTTC.